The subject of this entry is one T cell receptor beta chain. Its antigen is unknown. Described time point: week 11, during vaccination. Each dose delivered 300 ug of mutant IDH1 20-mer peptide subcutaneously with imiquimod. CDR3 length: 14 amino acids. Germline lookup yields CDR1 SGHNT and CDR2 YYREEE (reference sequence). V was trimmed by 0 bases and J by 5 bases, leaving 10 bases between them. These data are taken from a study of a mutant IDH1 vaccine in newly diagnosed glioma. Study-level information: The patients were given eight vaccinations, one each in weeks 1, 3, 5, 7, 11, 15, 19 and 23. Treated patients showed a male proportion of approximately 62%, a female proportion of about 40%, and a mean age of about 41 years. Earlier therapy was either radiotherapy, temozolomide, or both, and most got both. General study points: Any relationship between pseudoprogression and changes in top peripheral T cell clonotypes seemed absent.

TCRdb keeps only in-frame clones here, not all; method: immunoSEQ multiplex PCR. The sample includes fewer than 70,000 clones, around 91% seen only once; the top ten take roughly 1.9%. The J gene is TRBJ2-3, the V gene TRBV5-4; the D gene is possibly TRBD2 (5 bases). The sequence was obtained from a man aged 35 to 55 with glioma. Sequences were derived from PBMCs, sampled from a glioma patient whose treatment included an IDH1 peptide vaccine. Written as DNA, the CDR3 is TGTGCCAGCAGCTTGGCGGGGTCAGGAGATACGCAGTATTTT. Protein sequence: CASSLAGSGDTQYF.